This entry is about one T cell receptor (beta chain). Its antigen is still unknown. This sample is drawn from a study of cytomegalovirus exposure and HLA in healthy donors. The study, taken as a whole, reports: The authors listed 150 to 200 TCR beta chains as cytomegalovirus-associated. Later on, a genetic analysis was performed. It linked a missense variant in DCLRE1C with V- and J-gene trimming of TCR beta.

The primer mix had 60 Vbeta and 13 Jbeta primers. TCRdb keeps only in-frame clones here, not all; method: immunoSEQ multiplex PCR. Of under 200,000 clones in the sample, about four fifths are singletons; the top ten hold around 0.25%. Source material: PBMCs. The sequence derives from a boy between 10 and 17 years old in good health and CMV-seronegative.

The CDR3 nucleotides read TGTGCCAGCAGCTCCGGGAGGTTCGGCACAGATACGCAGTATTTT. This codes for CASSSGRFGTDTQYF. This chain links TRBV5-4 with TRBJ2-3; 7 bases fit TRBD2. Germline V lookup: CDR1 SGHNT, CDR2 YYREEE (reference sequence). The CDR3 is made up of 15 amino acids. Trimming removed 3 bases from V and 1 base from J; junction bases left unmatched: 5.